The 30 T cell receptor beta chains given below trace back to one sample, sequenced in a study of early T cells in non-severe SARS-CoV-2 infection. TCRdb analysed the 5' RACE reads with MiXCR anew, one entry per CDR3 protein. The sample holds approximately 52,000 distinct CDR3 sequences, 8% seen once. The sequencing sample was made of whole blood. The source is an adult who was a healthcare worker with PCR-confirmed SARS-CoV-2 infection or an uninfected control (not recorded which).

This clonotype was observed at least ten times. The CDR3 reads CAWTGSNYGYTF. The DNA for the CDR3 is TGTGCCTGGACAGGGTCTAACTATGGCTACACCTTC. The rearrangement links TRBV30 to TRBJ1-2; perhaps TRBD1 as D (5 bases). The germline V gene encodes CDR1 GTSNPN and CDR2 SVGIG (reference sequence). The CDR3 extends over 12 amino acids. V lost 4 bases and J 0 bases, leaving 6 bases between the germline ends.

In this sample, this clonotype turned up many times. This chain connects TRBV19 to TRBJ2-7; D ambiguous. The CDR3 contains 11 residues. Trimming took 3 bases from V and 5 from J, leaving 5 bases between them. CDR1 is LNHDA, CDR2 SQIVND, per germline (reference sequence). The DNA for the CDR3 is TGTGCCAGTAGTATTGGCCACGAGCAGTACTTC. Translated, it gives CASSIGHEQYF. Drawing the rest from reference TRBV19 and TRBJ2-7, the complete variable domain is DGGITQSPKYLFRKEGQNVTLSCEQNLNHDAMYWYRQDPGQGLRLIYYSQIVNDFQKGDIAEGYSVSREKKESFPLTVTSAQKNPTAFYLCASSIGHEQYFGPGTRLTVT.

This clonotype was seen a handful of times. The V call is TRBV21-1, the J call TRBJ1-1; TRBD1, the D gene given by the table, was not confirmed from the DNA. TRBV21-1 represents a pseudogene. CDR3 size: 15 residues. The CDR3: CASSKRRTGNTEAFF. In DNA form, the CDR3 reads TGTGCCAGCAGCAAACGGAGGACAGGGAACACTGAAGCTTTCTTT.

This clonotype has at least ten counts. The rearrangement links TRBV11-2 to TRBJ1-1, with a possible D match to TRBD1 (5 bases). The CDR3 has 15 residues. The V end lost 5 bases, the J end lost 0 bases, and 13 bases lay between the germline ends. The germline gives CDR1 SGHAT, CDR2 FQNNGV. CDR3 sequence (DNA): TGTGCCAGCAGCCCCCGGACACATATGAACACTGAAGCTTTCTTT. Translating it yields CASSPRTHMNTEAFF.

Only one count was recorded for this clonotype. The V gene is TRBV4-3, the J gene TRBJ2-3; a possible D gene is TRBD2 (6 bases). The CDR3 length is 15 residues. Germline assignment: CDR1 LGHNA and CDR2 YSLEER. The V gene lost 1 base and the J gene lost 1 base, with 9 bases spanning the gap. CDR3 sequence reads: CASSQGGEGTDTQYF. The CDR3 DNA sequence: TGCGCCAGCAGCCAAGGGGGGGAGGGCACAGATACGCAGTATTTT.

This clonotype was seen a few times. J is TRBJ1-1 and V is TRBV25-1; D is uncertain. The germline V and J ends were trimmed by 5 bases and 8 bases, with 9 bases remaining between them. Germline V gene lookup returns CDR1 MGHDK and CDR2 SYGVNS. This CDR3 has 11 residues. The CDR3 nucleotides are TGTGCCAGCAGTCAAGGGAGGGAAGCTTTCTTT. This encodes CASSQGREAFF.

This clonotype was found many times. CDR3 DNA sequence: TGTGCCAGCAGTGCGGCGTTCACAGATACGCAGTATTTT. Amino acid sequence: CASSAAFTDTQYF. The chain carries TRBV6-4 and TRBJ2-3; D is undetermined. This CDR3 comprises 13 residues. Germline V gene data show CDR1 as MRHNA and CDR2 as SNTAGT. The V end lost 4 bases, the J end lost 2 bases, and 7 bases lay between the germline ends.

The chain is built from TRBV6-5 and TRBJ2-1, with D hard to call. The CDR3 is 12 amino acids. Germline-derived CDR1 and CDR2 are MNHEY and SVGAGI. V was shortened by 7 bases and J by 3 bases, with 7 bases between the two germline ends. The CDR3 is CASTNSYNEQFF. CDR3 DNA sequence: TGTGCCAGCACCAATAGCTACAATGAGCAGTTCTTC.

This clonotype was counted ten times or more. This sequence joins TRBV7-2 and TRBJ2-5; no firm D call. CDR3 length: 14 amino acids. Per the germline V gene, CDR1 is SGHTA and CDR2 is FQGNSA. V lost 2 bases and J lost 8, with 15 bases in between. CDR3 protein: CASSLTKDILTQYF. In nucleotides, the CDR3 is TGTGCCAGCAGCTTAACGAAGGATATTTTAACCCAGTACTTC.

Ten or more counts support this clonotype. This sequence joins TRBV5-4 and TRBJ1-1; D call uncertain. V lost 0 bases and J lost 3, with 12 bases in between. The CDR3 loop spans 15 amino acids. CDR1 and CDR2 from the germline V gene are SGHNT and YYREEE (reference sequence). This CDR3 reads CASSLAAGSDTEAFF. CDR3 DNA sequence: TGTGCCAGCAGCTTGGCGGCAGGCTCCGACACTGAAGCTTTCTTT.

V gene TRBV4-2 combines with J gene TRBJ2-1, with D perhaps TRBD2 (6 bases). Trimming took 6 bases from V and 4 from J, leaving 10 bases between them. The CDR3 runs 13 residues. Germline V gene sequence: CDR1 LGHNA, CDR2 YNFKEQ. Here the CDR3 DNA reads TGTGCCAGCAGGGGACTGAGGTACAATGAGCAGTTCTTC. Residues: CASRGLRYNEQFF.

The chain joins TRBV3-1 to TRBJ2-7; no definite D call. Trimming removed 0 bases at V and 6 bases at J, with 18 bases between. This CDR3 region has 16 residues. Looked up from germline, CDR1 is LGHDT and CDR2 is YNNKEL (reference sequence). The CDR3 is CASSQEGTFLTREQYF. The CDR3 DNA is TGTGCCAGCAGCCAAGAAGGCACGTTCCTTACCCGCGAGCAGTACTTC.

In this sample, this clonotype turned up many times. The chain recombines TRBV7-9 with TRBJ2-1, with a possible D match to TRBD1 (6 bases). Germline V lookup: CDR1 SEHNR, CDR2 FQNEAQ (reference sequence). The V end was cut by 1 base, the J end by 4 bases, with 17 bases between. CDR3 length equals 17 residues. This CDR3 reads CASSLGGVRQGYNEQFF. CDR3 nucleotide sequence: TGTGCCAGCAGCTTAGGTGGGGTTCGGCAGGGGTACAATGAGCAGTTCTTC. Variable domain in full (rest from reference TRBV7-9 and TRBJ2-1): DTGVSQNPRHKITKRGQNVTFRCDPISEHNRLYWYRQTLGQGPEFLTYFQNEAQLEKSRLLSDRFSAERPKGSFSTLEIQRTEQGDSAMYLCASSLGGVRQGYNEQFFGPGTRLTVL.

The chain has TRBV14 and TRBJ2-4; D is ambiguous. The V end lost 0 bases, the J end lost 7 bases, and 7 bases lay between the germline ends. This CDR3 has 13 residues. Looked up from germline, CDR1 is SGHDN and CDR2 is FVKESK. The CDR3 region is CASSQDGRNIQYF. The CDR3 DNA is TGTGCCAGCAGCCAAGATGGGCGGAACATTCAGTACTTC.

A few counts support this clonotype. This sequence joins TRBV11-2 and TRBJ2-5, with 8 bases aligning to TRBD2. CDR1 and CDR2 from the germline V gene are SGHAT and FQNNGV. J was trimmed by 5 bases and V by 4 bases; bases with no gene match: 6. This CDR3 has 14 amino acids. The CDR3 DNA follows: TGTGCCAGCAGCTCTCGAGCGGGGGCGGAGACCCAGTACTTC. Translating it yields CASSSRAGAETQYF.

This clonotype was observed a few times. This chain joins TRBV11-2 and TRBJ2-3; 11 bases agree with TRBD1. CDR3 size: 15 residues. Germline V CDR1 and CDR2: SGHAT, FQNNGV. V lost 5 bases to trimming and J lost 6 bases; unmatched junction nucleotides: 7. CDR3 sequence (DNA): TGTGCCAGCAGCGAGGGACAGGGGGTTTTGGATACGCAGTATTTT. It is translated as CASSEGQGVLDTQYF.

This clonotype was counted many times. The chain employs TRBV9 and TRBJ1-1; D gene unclear. V lost 4 bases and J lost 4, with 17 bases in between. The CDR3 runs to 15 residues. Germline V gives CDR1 SGDLS, CDR2 YYNGEE. CDR3 loop: CASSPRPSPGTEAFF. In nucleotides, the CDR3 is TGTGCCAGCAGCCCACGTCCCTCTCCCGGCACTGAAGCTTTCTTT.

The chain's CDR3 is CASSPQQGVNEQYF. The CDR3 DNA is TGTGCCAGCAGCCCTCAACAGGGGGTCAACGAGCAGTACTTC. J is TRBJ2-7 and V is TRBV9; the match to TRBD1 covers 8 bases. Trimming at V came to 4 bases and at J to 5 bases, leaving 8 bases not matched to a gene. CDR1 SGDLS and CDR2 YYNGEE come from the germline V gene. CDR3 length: 14 residues.

V is TRBV11-2 and J is TRBJ2-2; 9 bases are a match to TRBD2. Looked up from germline, CDR1 is SGHAT and CDR2 is FQNNGV. The CDR3 has 17 amino acids. J was trimmed by 0 bases and V by 4 bases; bases with no gene match: 6. Here the CDR3 reads CASSSVLAGANTGELFF. CDR3 nucleotides: TGTGCCAGCAGCTCCGTACTAGCGGGCGCGAACACCGGGGAGCTGTTTTTT.

A few counts support this clonotype. The CDR3 loop reads CASSILAGAHNEQFF. CDR3 sequence (DNA): TGTGCCAGTAGTATCTTAGCGGGGGCTCACAATGAGCAGTTCTTC. The chain recombines TRBV19 with TRBJ2-1; 9 bases match TRBD2. V trimming: 3 bases; J trimming: 5 bases; junction bases outside the gene matches: 5. Germline V gives CDR1 LNHDA, CDR2 SQIVND (reference sequence). This CDR3 comprises 15 residues.

The genes are TRBV18 and TRBJ1-4; weak D call: TRBD1 (5 bases). V was shortened by 1 base and J by 2 bases, with 14 bases between the two germline ends. CDR3 length equals 17 residues. Germline V CDR1 and CDR2: KGHSH, LQKENI. The CDR3 protein is CASSPRRLRDTNEKLFF. The CDR3 nucleotides are TGTGCCAGCTCACCACGGAGGCTAAGGGACACTAATGAAAAACTGTTTTTT.

J is TRBJ1-3 and V is TRBV7-9; 8 bases fit TRBD1. The germline V gene has CDR1 SEHNR and CDR2 FQNEAQ (reference sequence). Trimming at V came to 8 bases and at J to 8 bases, leaving 5 bases not matched to a gene. This CDR3 is 12 amino acids long. CDR3 residues: CASGDRGYTIYF. CDR3 coding DNA: TGTGCCAGCGGCGACAGGGGTTACACCATATATTTT.

This clonotype came up a few times. The CDR3 region has the DNA TGCGCCAGCAGTAAGGGGGCGACCGGAAACACCATATATTTT. It codes for CASSKGATGNTIYF. The chain employs TRBV5-1 and TRBJ1-3, with 7 nucleotides matching TRBD1. Trimming cost V 5 bases and J 4 bases; bases outside gene matches: 6. Germline V gene data show CDR1 as SGHRS and CDR2 as YFSETQ. The CDR3 is 14 residues long.

This clonotype was counted only a few times. CDR3 protein: CASSERGAYEQYF. The CDR3 nucleotides read TGTGCCAGCAGTGAGCGGGGGGCCTACGAGCAGTACTTC. This sequence joins TRBV6-1 and TRBJ2-7; 8 nucleotides agree with TRBD2. The length of the CDR3 is 13 residues. Germline trimming cut 3 bases from V and 2 bases from J; bases unmatched to any gene: 0. CDR1 is MNHNS and CDR2 is SASEGT in the germline V gene.

This clonotype was observed at least ten times. This sequence joins TRBV7-9 and TRBJ2-1, with 11 bases aligning to TRBD2. CDR1 and CDR2 (germline): SEHNR, FQNEAQ (reference sequence). After removal of 6 bases from V and 5 bases from J, the junction contained 6 bases not matched to a gene. The CDR3 has 15 amino acids. CDR3 residues: CASREGLAENNEQFF. In DNA form, the CDR3 reads TGTGCCAGCAGAGAGGGACTAGCGGAAAACAATGAGCAGTTCTTC.

The V and J genes are TRBV6-2 or TRBV6-3 and TRBJ1-1; TRBD1 is a possible D gene (6 bases). The CDR3 runs to 15 residues. The V end was cut by 6 bases, the J end by 5 bases, with 19 bases between. Germline V gene sequence: CDR1 MNHEY, CDR2 SVGEGT. CDR3 bases: TGTGCCAGCAGGCGAGGCACGGGGGCGCGGACTGAAGCTTTCTTT. Its protein product is CASRRGTGARTEAFF.

There are a few counts of this clonotype. This chain joins TRBV10-2 and TRBJ2-5; the D gene is possibly TRBD2 (6 bases). The ends were cut back, 3 bases at V and 4 bases at J, with 15 bases in the middle. Germline CDR1 reads WSHSY; CDR2 reads SAAADI. The CDR3 spans 15 residues. Written as DNA, the CDR3 is TGCGCCAGCAGTGACGGCGGGACTGCGGGAGAGACCCAGTACTTC. Protein: CASSDGGTAGETQYF.

This sequence joins TRBV5-5 and TRBJ1-2; TRBD1 is a possible D gene (5 bases). In germline, CDR1 is SGHKS, CDR2 YYEKEE (reference sequence). V was shortened by 4 bases and J by 0 bases, with 13 bases between the two germline ends. This CDR3 region has 15 residues. CDR3 coding DNA: TGTGCCAGCAGCATGGCACCAGGGACTAACTATGGCTACACCTTC. Encoded protein: CASSMAPGTNYGYTF. The full variable domain, in which reference TRBV5-5 and TRBJ1-2 provide the parts outside the CDR3, is DAGVTQSPTHLIKTRGQQVTLRCSPISGHKSVSWYQQVLGQGPQFIFQYYEKEERGRGNFPDRFSARQFPNYSSELNVNALLLGDSALYLCASSMAPGTNYGYTFGSGTRLTVV.

This clonotype came up many times. The CDR3 loop is CASSSQETQYF. The CDR3 DNA reads as TGTGCCAGCAGCTCTCAAGAGACCCAGTACTTC. The rearrangement joins TRBV4-2 to TRBJ2-5; D uncertain. The CDR3 is 11 residues long. V was cut by 5 bases and J by 2 bases, with 3 bases left in between. The germline V gene has CDR1 LGHNA and CDR2 YNFKEQ.

This clonotype was counted many times. The CDR3 DNA follows: TGTGCCAGCAGCTTAGAAGGGATCGGTGATGAGCAGTTCTTC. Its translation is CASSLEGIGDEQFF. The chain links TRBV7-9 to TRBJ2-1; D call uncertain. The CDR3 is 14 residues long. V was cut by 1 base and J by 8 bases, with 12 bases left in between. Germline-derived CDR1 and CDR2 are SEHNR and FQNEAQ (reference sequence). Drawing the rest from reference TRBV7-9 and TRBJ2-1, the complete variable domain is DTGVSQNPRHKITKRGQNVTFRCDPISEHNRLYWYRQTLGQGPEFLTYFQNEAQLEKSRLLSDRFSAERPKGSFSTLEIQRTEQGDSAMYLCASSLEGIGDEQFFGPGTRLTVL.